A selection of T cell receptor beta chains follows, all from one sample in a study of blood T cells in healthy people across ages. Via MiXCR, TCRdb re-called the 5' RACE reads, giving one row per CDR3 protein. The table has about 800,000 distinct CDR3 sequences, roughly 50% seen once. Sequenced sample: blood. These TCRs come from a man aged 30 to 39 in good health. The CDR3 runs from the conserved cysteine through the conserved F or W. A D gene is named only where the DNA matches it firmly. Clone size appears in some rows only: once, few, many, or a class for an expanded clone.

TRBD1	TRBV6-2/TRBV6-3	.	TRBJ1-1	TGTGCCAGCAGTCCTACAGGGGACACTGAAGCTGTCTTT	CASSPTGDTEAVF
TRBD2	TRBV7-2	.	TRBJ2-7	TGTGCCAGCAGCCCACTGGGACTAGCGGGAGGGCCCTCCTACGAGCAGTACTTC	CASSPLGLAGGPSYEQYF
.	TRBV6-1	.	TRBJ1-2	TGTGCCAGCAGTGAAGCGGGGCGGGGTGGCTACACCTTC	CASSEAGRGGYTF
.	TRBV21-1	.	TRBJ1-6	TGTGCCAGCAGCAAAACTCACCCTAAAAATTCACCCCTCCACTTT	CASSKTHPKNSPLHF
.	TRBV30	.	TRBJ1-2	TGTGCCTGGAGTGTGGGCAGGGACTACACCTTC	CAWSVGRDYTF
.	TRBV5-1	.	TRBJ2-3	TGCGCCAGCAGCTTGGGACAGTCTAGCACAGATACGCAGTATTTT	CASSLGQSSTDTQYF
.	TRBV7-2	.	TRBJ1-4	TGTGCCAGCTCTGGGGGATATAATGAAAAACTGTTTTTT	CASSGGYNEKLFF
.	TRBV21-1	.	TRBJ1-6	TGTGCCAGCATTTACGAGGCACCCCTCCACTTT	CASIYEAPLHF
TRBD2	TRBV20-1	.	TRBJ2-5	TGCAGTGCTAGCCGTGGGACTAGCGGGAGTCTGGAGACCCAGTACTTC	CSASRGTSGSLETQYF
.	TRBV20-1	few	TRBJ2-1	TGCAGTGTAGGAGGCAGGTCAGACAATGAGCAGTTCTTC	CSVGGRSDNEQFF
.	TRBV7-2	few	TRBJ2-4	TGTGCCAGCAGCCCAGGGGGGGACTACACTTTAGCCAAAAACATTCAGTACTTC	CASSPGGDYTLAKNIQYF
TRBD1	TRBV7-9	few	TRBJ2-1	TGTGCCAGCAGCCCGGACAGGAGCTCCTACAATGAGCAGTTCTTC	CASSPDRSSYNEQFF
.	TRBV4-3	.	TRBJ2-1	TGCGCCAGCAGCCAAAGTCCCCTAGTTGGCCCCTACAATGAGCAGTTCTTC	CASSQSPLVGPYNEQFF
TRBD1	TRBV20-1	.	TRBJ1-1	TGCAGTGCTAGGGGACAGATGAACACTGAAGCTTTCTTT	CSARGQMNTEAFF
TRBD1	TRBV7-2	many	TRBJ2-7	TGTGCCAGCAGCTTAGGCCGGGACAGTTACGAGCAGTACTTC	CASSLGRDSYEQYF